This T cell receptor (beta chain) comes out of a study of T-cell memory formation after mild COVID-19. The length of the CDR3 is 16 residues. V shed 1 base and J 7 bases; nucleotides not matched to a gene: 8. Barcoded TCR alpha and TCR beta cDNA libraries with UMIs came from 5'RACE using constant-segment primers. TCRdb itself ran the 5' RACE reads through MiXCR, one entry per CDR3 protein. The data contain a few hundred thousand distinct CDR3 sequences, approximately 10% of them singletons. The TCR was taken from a man between 18 and 35 years old who had mild COVID-19 (a few samples of this study predate the infection). Cell type and time point are not known. Source material: PBMCs or a T cell subset sorted from them (not recorded which). This rearrangement joins TRBV12-3 or TRBV12-4 to TRBJ1-2; 11 bases map to TRBD1. CDR3 sequence reads: CASSLGRTGGGRGYTF. Here the CDR3 DNA reads TGTGCCAGCAGTTTAGGGAGGACAGGGGGCGGTCGTGGCTACACCTTC.